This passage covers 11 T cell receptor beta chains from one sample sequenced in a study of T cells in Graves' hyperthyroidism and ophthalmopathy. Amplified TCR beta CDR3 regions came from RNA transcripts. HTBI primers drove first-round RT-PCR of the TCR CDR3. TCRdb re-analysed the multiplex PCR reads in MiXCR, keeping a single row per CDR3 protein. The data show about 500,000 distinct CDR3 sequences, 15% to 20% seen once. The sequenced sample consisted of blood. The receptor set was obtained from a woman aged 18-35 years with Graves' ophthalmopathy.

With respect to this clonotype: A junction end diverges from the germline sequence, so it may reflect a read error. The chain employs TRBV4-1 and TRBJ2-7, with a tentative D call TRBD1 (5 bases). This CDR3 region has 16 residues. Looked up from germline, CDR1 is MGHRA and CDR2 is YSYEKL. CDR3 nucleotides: TGCGCCAGCAGCCAAGTGCAAGGGGCCACCTCCCACGAGCAGTACTTC. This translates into CASSQVQGATSHEQYF.

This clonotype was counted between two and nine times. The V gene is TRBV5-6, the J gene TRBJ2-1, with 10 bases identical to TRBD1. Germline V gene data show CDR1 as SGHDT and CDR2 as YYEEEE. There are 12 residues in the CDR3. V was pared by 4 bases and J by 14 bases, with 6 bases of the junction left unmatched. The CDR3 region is CASSTGQGGEFF. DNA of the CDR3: TGTGCCAGCAGCACAGGACAGGGGGGGGAGTTCTTC.

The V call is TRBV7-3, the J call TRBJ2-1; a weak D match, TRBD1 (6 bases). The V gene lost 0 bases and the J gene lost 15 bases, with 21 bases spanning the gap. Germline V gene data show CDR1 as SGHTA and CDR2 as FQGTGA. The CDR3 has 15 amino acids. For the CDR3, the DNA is TGTGCCAGCAGCTTAACGGGCACTTCAGGGGCGAATAGGTTCTTC. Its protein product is CASSLTGTSGANRFF.

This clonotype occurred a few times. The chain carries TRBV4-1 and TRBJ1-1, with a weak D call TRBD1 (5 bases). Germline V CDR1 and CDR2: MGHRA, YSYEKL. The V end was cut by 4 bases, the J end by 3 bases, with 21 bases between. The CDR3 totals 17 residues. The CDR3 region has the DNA TGCGCCAGCAGCCCTTCATCCCCGGGACCTTTTTACACTGAAGCTTTCTTT. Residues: CASSPSSPGPFYTEAFF.

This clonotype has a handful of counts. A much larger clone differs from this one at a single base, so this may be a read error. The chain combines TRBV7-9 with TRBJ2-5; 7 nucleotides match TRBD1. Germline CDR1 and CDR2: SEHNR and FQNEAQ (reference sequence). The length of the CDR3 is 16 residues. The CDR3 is CASSSSGGTNQKTQYF. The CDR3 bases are TGTGCCAGCAGCTCATCAGGGGGTACGAACCAAAAGACCCAGTACTTC.

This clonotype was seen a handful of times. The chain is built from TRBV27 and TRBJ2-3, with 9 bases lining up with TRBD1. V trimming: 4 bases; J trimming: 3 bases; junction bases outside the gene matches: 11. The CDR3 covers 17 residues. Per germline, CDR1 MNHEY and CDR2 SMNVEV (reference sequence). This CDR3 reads CASSSTPGTGYTDTQYF. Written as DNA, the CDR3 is TGTGCCAGCAGTTCGACGCCCGGGACAGGGTATACAGATACGCAGTATTTT.

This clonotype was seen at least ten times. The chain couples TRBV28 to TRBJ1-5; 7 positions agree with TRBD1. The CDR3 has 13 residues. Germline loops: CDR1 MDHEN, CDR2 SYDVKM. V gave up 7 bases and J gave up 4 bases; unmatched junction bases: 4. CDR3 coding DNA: TGTGCCAGCAACTTCAGGGGGAATCAGCCCCAGCATTTT. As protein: CASNFRGNQPQHF. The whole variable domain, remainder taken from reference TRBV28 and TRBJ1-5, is DVKVTQSSRYLVKRTGEKVFLECVQDMDHENMFWYRQDPGLGLRLIYFSYDVKMKEKGDIPEGYSVSREKKERFSLILESASTNQTSMYLCASNFRGNQPQHFGDGTRLSIL.

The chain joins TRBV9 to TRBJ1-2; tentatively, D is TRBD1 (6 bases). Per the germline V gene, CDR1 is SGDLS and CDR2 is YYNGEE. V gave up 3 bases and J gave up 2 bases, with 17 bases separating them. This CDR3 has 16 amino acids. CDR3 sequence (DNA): TGTGCCAGCAGCGGTAGCGGTGGGGGCCACAACTATGGCTACACCTTC. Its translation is CASSGSGGGHNYGYTF. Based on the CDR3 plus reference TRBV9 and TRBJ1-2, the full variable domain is DSGVTQTPKHLITATGQRVTLRCSPRSGDLSVYWYQQSLDQGLQFLIQYYNGEERAKGNILERFSAQQFPDLHSELNLSSLELGDSALYFCASSGSGGGHNYGYTFGSGTRLTVV.

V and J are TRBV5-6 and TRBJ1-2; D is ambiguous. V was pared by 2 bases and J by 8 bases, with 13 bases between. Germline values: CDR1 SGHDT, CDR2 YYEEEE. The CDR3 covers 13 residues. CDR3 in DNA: TGTGCCAGCAGCTTTGAACAGTCAAAGGGCTACACCTTC. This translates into CASSFEQSKGYTF. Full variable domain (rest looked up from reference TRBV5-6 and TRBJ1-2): DAGVTQSPTHLIKTRGQQVTLRCSPKSGHDTVSWYQQALGQGPQFIFQYYEEEERQRGNFPDRFSGHQFPNYSSELNVNALLLGDSALYLCASSFEQSKGYTFGSGTRLTVV.

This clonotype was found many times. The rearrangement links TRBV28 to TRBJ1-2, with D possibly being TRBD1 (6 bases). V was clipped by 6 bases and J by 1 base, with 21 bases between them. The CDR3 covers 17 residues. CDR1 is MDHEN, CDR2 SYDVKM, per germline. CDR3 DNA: TGTGCCAGCAGCCGGTTGACAGGAGGGGTCCTTAACTATGGCTACACCTTC. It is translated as CASSRLTGGVLNYGYTF.

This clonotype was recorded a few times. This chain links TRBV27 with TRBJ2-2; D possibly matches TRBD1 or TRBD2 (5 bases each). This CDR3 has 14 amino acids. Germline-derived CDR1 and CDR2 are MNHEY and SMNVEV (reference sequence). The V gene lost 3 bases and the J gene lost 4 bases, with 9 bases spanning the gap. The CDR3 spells CASSFKGSTGELFF. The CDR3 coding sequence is TGTGCCAGCAGTTTCAAGGGGAGCACCGGGGAGCTGTTTTTT.